This TCR beta chain is from a study of Graves' ophthalmopathy and Graves' hyperthyroidism. The germline V gene has CDR1 SEHNR and CDR2 FQNEAQ (reference sequence). V lost 2 bases, J lost 5 bases, and 18 bases lay in between. This CDR3 contains 16 residues. RNA transcripts yielded amplified TCR beta CDR3 regions. First-round RT-PCR employed HTBI primers, with a second-round multiplex PCR after it. MiXCR, applied by TCRdb to the multiplex PCR reads, yields one record per CDR3 protein. The data contain about 420,000 distinct CDR3 sequences, 20% to 25% of them singletons. Sequencing input: peripheral blood. The rearrangement joins TRBV7-9 to TRBJ2-5; D tentatively reads TRBD1 or TRBD2 (5 bases each). The TCR originated in a woman between 18 and 30 years old with stable Graves' hyperthyroidism. CDR3 nucleotides: TGTGCCAGCAGCTTAATCGGGGCTGCCCTTATGGAGACCCAGTACTTC. Translation: CASSLIGAALMETQYF.